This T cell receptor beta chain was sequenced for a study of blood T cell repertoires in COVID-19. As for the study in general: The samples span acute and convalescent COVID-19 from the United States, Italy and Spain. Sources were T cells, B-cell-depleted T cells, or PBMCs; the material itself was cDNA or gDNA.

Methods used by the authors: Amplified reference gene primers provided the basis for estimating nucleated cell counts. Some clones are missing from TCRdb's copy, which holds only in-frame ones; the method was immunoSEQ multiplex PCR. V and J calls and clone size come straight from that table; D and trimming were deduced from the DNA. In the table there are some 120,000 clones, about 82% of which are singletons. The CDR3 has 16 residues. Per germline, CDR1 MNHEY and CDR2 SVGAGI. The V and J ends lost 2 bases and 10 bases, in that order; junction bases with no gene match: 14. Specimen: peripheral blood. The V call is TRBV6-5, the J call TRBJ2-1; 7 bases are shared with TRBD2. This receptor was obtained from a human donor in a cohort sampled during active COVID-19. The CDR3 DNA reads TGTGCCAGCAGTTACAGTTCGGGAGGTTCGATTAGGGAGCAGTTCTTC. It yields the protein CASSYSSGGSIREQFF.